This TCR beta chain appears in the sequencing data of a study of spatial heterogeneity in lung cancer. Study summary: The count of detected beta-chain sequences consistently exceeded that of alpha-chain sequences. The study, taken as a whole, reports: Circulating ubiquitous expanded tumor TCRs were observed more frequently at resection than at follow-up.

This clonotype was detected ten times or more. Its target is unknown. Single TCR cDNA molecules each had their own unique molecular identifier. TCRdb ran MiXCR on the 5' RACE reads and lists one entry per CDR3 protein. This table has about 45,000 distinct CDR3 sequences, 12% appearing once. Specified time point: sample taken at primary tumor resection. Unsorted whole RNA samples from tumor, nontumor lung or frozen PBMC were sequenced. The 65 or so donors had untreated early-stage non-small cell lung cancer. The source was PBMCs, collected at surgery. This clonotype was sampled from a female donor with early-stage non-small cell lung cancer.

CDR3 region: CASSWRAGGNEQFF. The CDR3 DNA sequence: TGCGCCAGCAGCTGGCGGGCCGGGGGCAATGAGCAGTTCTTC. J is TRBJ2-1 and V is TRBV5-1; tentatively, D is TRBD2 (6 bases). CDR3 length: 14 residues. Germline values: CDR1 SGHRS, CDR2 YFSETQ. Trimming shortened V by 3 bases and J by 6 bases, and 13 bases separated the two germline ends.